Each of the 27 T cell receptor beta chains below was sequenced from the same sample in a study of OX40 agonist ivuxolimab in advanced cancers. Clones were sequenced by immunoSEQ multiplex PCR, and TCRdb holds only the in-frame ones, with some missing. The sample consists of 49,000 or so clones, around 89% of them appearing once. The input for sequencing was CD4+ or CD8+ T cells sorted from blood, taken in a trial of the OX40 agonist ivuxolimab. The receptors were sampled from an adult with an advanced solid tumor such as melanoma, head and neck, liver or kidney cancer.

This sequence joins TRBV5-1 and TRBJ2-1; 9 nucleotides line up with TRBD1. Germline assignment: CDR1 SGHRS and CDR2 YFSETQ. V lost 9 bases and J lost 8; bases outside the gene matches: 12. This CDR3 comprises 14 residues. For the CDR3, the DNA is TGCGCCACCCAGCCAGGGACAGGGCCTCATGAGCAGTTCTTC. Its protein is CATQPGTGPHEQFF.

The CDR3 coding sequence is TGTGCCTGGAACGGACTAGCGGGATCCTACGAGCAGTACTTC. It codes for CAWNGLAGSYEQYF. V and J are TRBV30 and TRBJ2-7; TRBD2 aligns across 12 bases. The CDR3 is 14 amino acids. J gave up 1 base and V 4 bases, and 2 bases lay outside the gene matches. The germline gives CDR1 GTSNPN, CDR2 SVGIG (reference sequence). The variable domain in full, with the rest retrieved from reference TRBV30 and TRBJ2-7, is SQTIHQWPATLVQPVGSPLSLECTVEGTSNPNLYWYRQAAGRGLQLLFYSVGIGQISSEVPQNLSASRPQDRQFILSSKKLLLSDSGFYLCAWNGLAGSYEQYFGPGTRLTVT.

The genes are TRBV4-2 and TRBJ1-2; no clear D gene. V shed 0 bases and J shed 5 bases, with 10 bases lying between them. The CDR3 is 14 amino acids. Germline V gives CDR1 LGHNA, CDR2 YNFKEQ. CDR3 bases: TGTGCCAGCAGCCAAGAAGGTGGAGAATATGGCTACACCTTC. Translated, it gives CASSQEGGEYGYTF.

The chain recombines TRBV5-6 with TRBJ1-4, with D unclear. Germline V CDR1 and CDR2: SGHDT, YYEEEE. Between the trimmed V and J ends, which lost 3 bases and 0 bases, there was a span of 12 bases. The CDR3 is 16 amino acids. The DNA for the CDR3 is TGTGCCAGCAGCTCGACGGGAGGTTCAACTAATGAAAAACTGTTTTTT. Its protein is CASSSTGGSTNEKLFF.

This chain connects TRBV11-1 to TRBJ1-1; perhaps TRBD1 as D (6 bases). The germline V gene encodes CDR1 SGHAT and CDR2 FQDESV (reference sequence). Between the trimmed V and J ends, which lost 1 base and 4 bases, there was a span of 16 bases. The CDR3 length is 16 residues. For the CDR3, the DNA is TGTGCCAGCAGCTTAGATCAGGCTCGCAGGGGCACTGAAGCTTTCTTT. The encoded protein is CASSLDQARRGTEAFF.

This clone was observed once. The gene calls are TRBV18 and TRBJ1-5; maybe TRBD1 (6 bases). The CDR3 extends over 18 amino acids. Germline CDR1 KGHSH, CDR2 LQKENI. Trimming removed 4 bases from V and 9 bases from J, with 28 bases in between. CDR3 sequence reads: CASSQGAGGQVLGGPQHF. The CDR3 DNA reads as TGTGCCAGCTCACAAGGTGCGGGGGGGCAGGTCCTCGGAGGGCCCCAGCATTTT.

This chain uses TRBV4-1 with TRBJ2-7, with a possible D match to TRBD1 (5 bases). Germline lookup yields CDR1 MGHRA and CDR2 YSYEKL. Trimming took off 1 base at V and 4 bases at J, with 14 bases between the two ends. The CDR3 runs 15 residues. This CDR3 reads CASSQVRGIEYEQYF. CDR3 in DNA: TGCGCCAGCAGCCAAGTAAGGGGCATCGAATACGAGCAGTACTTC.

CDR3 in DNA: TGTGCCAGCAGCTTAGGGGCTGGCTACACCTTC. This translates into CASSLGAGYTF. V is TRBV11-3 and J is TRBJ1-2, with D uncertain. The CDR3 has 11 residues. Trimming took 1 base from V and 7 from J, leaving 4 bases between them. CDR1 SGHNT and CDR2 YENEEA come from the germline V gene. The full variable domain, with the rest looked up from reference TRBV11-3 and TRBJ1-2, is EAGVVQSPRYKIIEKKQPVAFWCNPISGHNTLYWYLQNLGQGPELLIRYENEEAVDDSQLPKDRFSAERLKGVDSTLKIQPAELGDSAVYLCASSLGAGYTFGSGTRLTVV.

Only one count was recorded for this clone. The genes are TRBV5-1 and TRBJ2-5; D is uncertain. This CDR3 contains 15 residues. The V end lost 4 bases, the J end lost 2 bases, and 15 bases lay between the germline ends. CDR1 SGHRS and CDR2 YFSETQ come from the germline V gene. Here the CDR3 DNA reads TGCGCCAGCAGCACGTTCGCGGCGGATCAAGAGACCCAGTACTTC. Its protein product is CASSTFAADQETQYF.

The genes are TRBV7-3 and TRBJ2-1, with D unresolved. Germline V gene lookup returns CDR1 SGHTA and CDR2 FQGTGA. The V end lost 1 base, the J end lost 7 bases, and 8 bases lay between the germline ends. The CDR3 has 13 amino acids. The CDR3 DNA sequence: TGTGCCAGCAGCTTAAGTTCGTGGAATGAGCAGTTCTTC. It is translated as CASSLSSWNEQFF.

This clone is large within its sample. J is TRBJ2-7 and V is TRBV6-6, with 9 bases identical to TRBD1. Germline V gives CDR1 MNHNY, CDR2 SVGAGI (reference sequence). The V gene end was trimmed by 5 bases and the J gene end by 4 bases; junction bases not matched to a gene: 6. CDR3 length: 14 residues. Here the CDR3 DNA reads TGTGCCAGCAGTATACAGGGGGCGGAATACGAGCAGTACTTC. It is translated as CASSIQGAEYEQYF.

This clone showed up just once. This chain connects TRBV4-2 to TRBJ2-3; 8 nucleotides match TRBD2. The CDR3 runs 17 residues. The junction had 7 bases not matched to a gene; V was cut back by 1 base and J by 1 base. The germline gives CDR1 LGHNA, CDR2 YNFKEQ. CDR3 sequence: CASSQVSGVRRTDTQYF. The CDR3 region has the DNA TGTGCCAGCAGCCAAGTTAGCGGGGTACGTCGCACAGATACGCAGTATTTT.

J is TRBJ1-1 and V is TRBV7-3, with D possibly matching TRBD1 (5 bases). This CDR3 is built from 14 residues. The V end lost 0 bases, the J end lost 6 bases, and 11 bases lay between the germline ends. Germline lookup yields CDR1 SGHTA and CDR2 FQGTGA. CDR3 in DNA: TGTGCCAGCAGCTTAACGGGGACGCCGGCTGAAGCTTTCTTT. This translates into CASSLTGTPAEAFF.

The rearrangement joins TRBV9 to TRBJ2-1; either TRBD1 or TRBD2 may supply D (6 bases each). Between the trimmed V and J ends, which lost 4 bases and 4 bases, there was a span of 18 bases. In germline, CDR1 is SGDLS, CDR2 YYNGEE. CDR3 length: 16 amino acids. CDR3 bases: TGTGCCAGCAGCACGAGGCGGCGGGACAAGTACAATGAGCAGTTCTTC. It is translated as CASSTRRRDKYNEQFF.

The chain combines TRBV6-1 with TRBJ1-5; D remains ambiguous. The CDR3 runs 17 residues. The V gene's germline CDR1 is MNHNS and CDR2 SASEGT. V was trimmed by 0 bases and J by 2 bases, leaving 14 bases between them. The CDR3, as DNA: TGTGCCAGCAGTGAAGCGCTTCAGGACGTAGGCAATCAGCCCCAGCATTTT. Its protein is CASSEALQDVGNQPQHF.

The genes are TRBV9 and TRBJ1-2, with D possibly matching TRBD1 (6 bases). Germline-derived CDR1 and CDR2 are SGDLS and YYNGEE. CDR3 size: 16 residues. V lost 3 bases and J 2 bases, leaving 17 bases between the germline ends. The CDR3 sequence: CASSAPPPGDNYGYTF. CDR3 nucleotides: TGTGCCAGCAGCGCCCCGCCTCCAGGGGACAACTATGGCTACACCTTC.

The chain has TRBV7-2 and TRBJ1-1, with D hard to call. The germline V and J ends were trimmed by 3 bases and 4 bases, with 6 bases remaining between them. The CDR3 runs 12 residues. Germline V gene lookup returns CDR1 SGHTA and CDR2 FQGNSA. The CDR3 protein is CASSFGRTEAFF. The CDR3 DNA reads as TGTGCCAGCAGCTTCGGGCGCACTGAAGCTTTCTTT. Looking up the rest from reference TRBV7-2 and TRBJ1-1 gives the full variable domain: GAGVSQSPSNKVTEKGKDVELRCDPISGHTALYWYRQSLGQGLEFLIYFQGNSAPDKSGLPSDRFSAERTGGSVSTLTIQRTQQEDSAVYLCASSFGRTEAFFGQGTRLTVV.

V gene TRBV5-1 combines with J gene TRBJ2-2; D is unresolved. Germline V CDR1 and CDR2: SGHRS, YFSETQ. This CDR3 has 15 residues. V was shortened by 6 bases and J by 0 bases, with 12 bases between the two germline ends. The CDR3, as DNA: TGCGCCAGCAAAGTAGGAGAAACGAACACCGGGGAGCTGTTTTTT. Translated, it gives CASKVGETNTGELFF.

Comment on this clone: The junction differs from germline at one of its ends, possibly a read error. J is TRBJ1-5 and V is TRBV4-3; 7 nucleotides align to TRBD1. Per the germline V gene, CDR1 is LGHNA and CDR2 is YSLEER. The CDR3 length is 16 residues. CDR3 DNA: TGCGCCAGCAGGCAAGACAGGGTAGCGTTTGATCAGCCCCAGCATTTT. Translation gives CASRQDRVAFDQPQHF.

This chain joins TRBV13 and TRBJ2-1; 11 bases are shared with TRBD2. V lost 2 bases and J lost 0; bases outside the gene matches: 0. The germline V gene encodes CDR1 PRHDT and CDR2 FYEKMQ (reference sequence). The CDR3 sequence is 16 residues long. The CDR3 DNA reads TGTGCCAGCAGCTTAACTAGCGGGAGCTCCTACAATGAGCAGTTCTTC. As protein: CASSLTSGSSYNEQFF.

The chain combines TRBV6-5 with TRBJ2-7; D is perhaps TRBD2 (6 bases). V was cut by 6 bases and J by 7 bases, with 19 bases left in between. Germline CDR1 and CDR2: MNHEY and SVGAGI. The CDR3 covers 14 residues. This chain's CDR3 is CASREGTVYREQYF. The CDR3 bases are TGTGCCAGCAGAGAGGGGACTGTCTACAGGGAGCAGTACTTC.

This chain joins TRBV5-1 and TRBJ2-7, with 11 nucleotides matching TRBD1. Germline V gene data show CDR1 as SGHRS and CDR2 as YFSETQ. The V and J ends lost 4 bases and 6 bases, in that order; junction bases with no gene match: 21. This CDR3 is built from 19 residues. The DNA of the CDR3 is TGCGCCAGCAGCCTCCTAAAGGACAGGGGGCGCTTAGTCCCCAGCGAGCAGTACTTC. Translating it yields CASSLLKDRGRLVPSEQYF.

This chain connects TRBV6-5 to TRBJ1-2; D is perhaps TRBD1 (6 bases). Germline V gene lookup returns CDR1 MNHEY and CDR2 SVGAGI. V dropped 8 bases and J dropped 8 bases, with 18 bases sitting between them. This CDR3 has 13 residues. CDR3 in amino acids: CASGLSGAGGYTF. The CDR3 nucleotides read TGTGCCAGCGGCCTATCAGGGGCGGGCGGCTACACCTTC.

The gene calls are TRBV7-6 and TRBJ2-1; a weak D match, TRBD1 (5 bases). CDR3 length equals 16 residues. V was pared by 5 bases and J by 4 bases, with 18 bases between. Germline-derived CDR1 and CDR2 are SGHVS and FNYEAQ. CDR3 protein: CASSDTFDSVYNEQFF. Written as DNA, the CDR3 is TGTGCCAGCAGCGACACCTTTGACAGTGTGTACAATGAGCAGTTCTTC. Complete variable domain (other parts from reference TRBV7-6 and TRBJ2-1): GAGVSQSPRYKVTKRGQDVALRCDPISGHVSLYWYRQALGQGPEFLTYFNYEAQQDKSGLPNDRFSAERPEGSISTLTIQRTEQRDSAMYRCASSDTFDSVYNEQFFGPGTRLTVL.

This clone was found a few times. The rearrangement links TRBV27 to TRBJ2-1; 8 bases are shared with TRBD1. This CDR3 comprises 12 residues. Germline values: CDR1 MNHEY, CDR2 SMNVEV (reference sequence). V shed 9 bases, J shed 4 bases, and the junction held 2 bases outside the gene matches. The CDR3 loop reads CASWTGYNEQFF. The CDR3 DNA is TGTGCCAGTTGGACAGGGTACAATGAGCAGTTCTTC.

The chain joins TRBV19 to TRBJ2-2; maybe TRBD1 (5 bases). V gave up 5 bases and J gave up 5 bases, with 24 bases separating them. The CDR3 length is 18 residues. Germline CDR1 reads LNHDA; CDR2 reads SQIVND (reference sequence). The CDR3 DNA reads as TGTGCCAGTAGTCCCCTCTCAGGGCCAGCCTACAGGACCGGGGAGCTGTTTTTT. It is translated as CASSPLSGPAYRTGELFF.

The V gene is TRBV29-1, the J gene TRBJ2-7, with TRBD1 matching over 7 bases. The junction had 11 bases not matched to a gene; V was cut back by 2 bases and J by 1 base. Germline CDR1 reads SQVTM; CDR2 reads ANQGSEA. This CDR3 has 16 residues. CDR3 in amino acids: CSVERGITGDSYEQYF. CDR3 nucleotides: TGCAGCGTTGAACGAGGAATAACAGGGGATTCCTACGAGCAGTACTTC.